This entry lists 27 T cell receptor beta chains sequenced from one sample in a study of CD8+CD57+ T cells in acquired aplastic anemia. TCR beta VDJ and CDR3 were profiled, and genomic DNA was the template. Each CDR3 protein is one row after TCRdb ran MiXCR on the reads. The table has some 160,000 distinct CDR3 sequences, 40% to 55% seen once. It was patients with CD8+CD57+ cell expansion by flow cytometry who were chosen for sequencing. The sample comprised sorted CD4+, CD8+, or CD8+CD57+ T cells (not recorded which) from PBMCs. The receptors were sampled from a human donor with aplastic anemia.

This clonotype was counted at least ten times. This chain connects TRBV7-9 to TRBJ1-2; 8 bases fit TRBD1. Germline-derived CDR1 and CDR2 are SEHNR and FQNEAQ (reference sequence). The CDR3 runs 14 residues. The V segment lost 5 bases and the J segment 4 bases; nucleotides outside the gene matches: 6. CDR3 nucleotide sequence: TGTGCCAGCAGCCTGACAGGGGAGGGCTATGGCTACACCTTC. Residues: CASSLTGEGYGYTF.

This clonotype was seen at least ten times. The CDR3, as DNA: TGTGCCAGCAGCTTCCTTGAGAACACTGAAGCTTTCTTT. Its translation: CASSFLENTEAFF. V and J are TRBV7-9 and TRBJ1-1, with D hard to call. The CDR3 contains 13 residues. Germline V lookup: CDR1 SEHNR, CDR2 FQNEAQ (reference sequence). Between the trimmed V and J ends, which lost 3 bases and 1 base, there was a span of 6 bases.

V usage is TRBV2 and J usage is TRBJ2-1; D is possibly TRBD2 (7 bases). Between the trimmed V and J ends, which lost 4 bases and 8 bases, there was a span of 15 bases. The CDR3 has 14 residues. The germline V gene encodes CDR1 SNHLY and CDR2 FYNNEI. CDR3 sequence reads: CASSAMGGGDEQFF. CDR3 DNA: TGTGCCAGCAGTGCTATGGGGGGGGGCGATGAGCAGTTCTTC.

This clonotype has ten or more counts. The CDR3 region is CASSLRGNTEAFF. The CDR3, as DNA: TGTGCCAGCAGTCTACGGGGGAACACTGAAGCTTTCTTT. This chain joins TRBV27 and TRBJ1-1, with D uncertain. The CDR3 covers 13 residues. The ends were cut back, 5 bases at V and 1 base at J, with 8 bases in the middle. Germline assignment: CDR1 MNHEY and CDR2 SMNVEV (reference sequence).

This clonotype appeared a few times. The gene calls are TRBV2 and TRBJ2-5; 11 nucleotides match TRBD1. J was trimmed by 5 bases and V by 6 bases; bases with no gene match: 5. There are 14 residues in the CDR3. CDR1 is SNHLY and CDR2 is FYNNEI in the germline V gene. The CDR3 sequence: CASRMDRGPETQYF. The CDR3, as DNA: TGTGCCAGCAGGATGGACAGGGGGCCTGAGACCCAGTACTTC.

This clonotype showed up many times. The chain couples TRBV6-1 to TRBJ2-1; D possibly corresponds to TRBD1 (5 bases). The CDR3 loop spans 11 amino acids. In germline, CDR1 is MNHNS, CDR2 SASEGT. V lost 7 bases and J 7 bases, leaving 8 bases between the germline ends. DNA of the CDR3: TGTGCCAGCACCAGGGCAAATGAGCAGTTCTTC. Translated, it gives CASTRANEQFF.

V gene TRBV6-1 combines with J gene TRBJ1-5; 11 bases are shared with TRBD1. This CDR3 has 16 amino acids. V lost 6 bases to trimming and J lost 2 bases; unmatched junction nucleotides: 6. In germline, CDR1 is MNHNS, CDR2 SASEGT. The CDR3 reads CASRRDRGIGNQPQHF. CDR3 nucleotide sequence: TGTGCCAGCAGACGGGACAGGGGGATTGGCAATCAGCCCCAGCATTTT.

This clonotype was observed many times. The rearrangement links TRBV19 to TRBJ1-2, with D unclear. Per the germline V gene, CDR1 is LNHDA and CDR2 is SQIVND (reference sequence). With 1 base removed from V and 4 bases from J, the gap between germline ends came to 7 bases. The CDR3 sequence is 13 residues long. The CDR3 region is CASSIGRTYGYTF. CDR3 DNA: TGTGCCAGTAGTATAGGCCGGACCTATGGCTACACCTTC. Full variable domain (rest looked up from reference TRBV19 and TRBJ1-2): DGGITQSPKYLFRKEGQNVTLSCEQNLNHDAMYWYRQDPGQGLRLIYYSQIVNDFQKGDIAEGYSVSREKKESFPLTVTSAQKNPTAFYLCASSIGRTYGYTFGSGTRLTVV.

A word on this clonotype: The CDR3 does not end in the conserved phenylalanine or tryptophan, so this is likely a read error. In DNA form, the CDR3 reads TGTGCCAGCTCGTCAGGGGGAGCTAACTATGGCTACACCTCC. This sequence encodes CASSSGGANYGYTS. The rearrangement uses TRBV2 and TRBJ1-2; 7 bases are shared with TRBD1. The CDR3 length is 14 residues. Germline V lookup: CDR1 SNHLY, CDR2 FYNNEI. Losses at the gene ends were 8 bases for V and 0 bases for J; bases not matched to a gene: 6.

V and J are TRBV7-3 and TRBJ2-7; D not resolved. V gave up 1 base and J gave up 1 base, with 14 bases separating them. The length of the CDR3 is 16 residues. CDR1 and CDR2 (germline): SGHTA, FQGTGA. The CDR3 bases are TGTGCCAGCAGCTTAATGGCAAAGGGTCATTCCTACGAGCAGTACGTC. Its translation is CASSLMAKGHSYEQYV.

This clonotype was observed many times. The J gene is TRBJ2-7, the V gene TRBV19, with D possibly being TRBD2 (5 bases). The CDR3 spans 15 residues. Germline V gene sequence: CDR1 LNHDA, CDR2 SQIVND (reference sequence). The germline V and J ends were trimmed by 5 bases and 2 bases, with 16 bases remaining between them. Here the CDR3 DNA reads TGTGCCAGTAGTTCACCAGCCGGGGTAGCCTACGAGCAGTACTTC. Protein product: CASSSPAGVAYEQYF.

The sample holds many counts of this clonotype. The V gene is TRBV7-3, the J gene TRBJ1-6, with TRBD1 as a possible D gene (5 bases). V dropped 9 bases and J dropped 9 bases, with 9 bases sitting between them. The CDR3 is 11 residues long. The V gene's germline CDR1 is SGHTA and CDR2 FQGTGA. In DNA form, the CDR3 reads TGTGCCAGGACCAGGGCTTCACCCCTCCACTTT. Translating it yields CARTRASPLHF.

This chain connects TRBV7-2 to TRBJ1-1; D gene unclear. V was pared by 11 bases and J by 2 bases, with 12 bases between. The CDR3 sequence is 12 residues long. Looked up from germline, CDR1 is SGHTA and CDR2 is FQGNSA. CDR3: CAGQAGNTEAFF. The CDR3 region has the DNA TGTGCCGGTCAGGCGGGCAACACTGAAGCTTTCTTT.

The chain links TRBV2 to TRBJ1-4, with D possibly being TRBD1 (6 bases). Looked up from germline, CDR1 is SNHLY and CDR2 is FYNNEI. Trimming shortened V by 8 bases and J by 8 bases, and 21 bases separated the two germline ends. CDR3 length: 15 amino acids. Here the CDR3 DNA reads TGTGCCAGCTACGGAAAGTTGGACAGAGGGGAAAAACTGTTTTTT. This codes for CASYGKLDRGEKLFF.

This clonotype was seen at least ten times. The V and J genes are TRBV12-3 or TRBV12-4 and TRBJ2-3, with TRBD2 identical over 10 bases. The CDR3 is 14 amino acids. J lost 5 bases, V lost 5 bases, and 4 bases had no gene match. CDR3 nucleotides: TGTGCCAGCAGTCAGCGGGGGGGCTTAGATACGCAGTATTTT. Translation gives CASSQRGGLDTQYF.

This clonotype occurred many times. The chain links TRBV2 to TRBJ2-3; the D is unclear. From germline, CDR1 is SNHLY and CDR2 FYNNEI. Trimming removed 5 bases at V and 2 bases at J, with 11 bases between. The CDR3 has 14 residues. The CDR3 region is CASSPLEDTDTQYF. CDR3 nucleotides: TGTGCCAGCAGTCCCCTGGAAGACACAGATACGCAGTATTTT.

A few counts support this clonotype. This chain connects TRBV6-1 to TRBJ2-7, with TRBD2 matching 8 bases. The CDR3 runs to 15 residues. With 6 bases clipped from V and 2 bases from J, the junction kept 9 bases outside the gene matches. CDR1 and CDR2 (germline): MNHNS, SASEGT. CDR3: CASSQLGRGAYEQYV. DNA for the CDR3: TGTGCCAGCAGCCAGTTGGGGCGGGGGGCCTACGAGCAGTACGTC.

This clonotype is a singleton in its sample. CDR3 region: CASSLDGLSLQPQHF. The CDR3 coding sequence is TGTGCCAGCAGCTTGGACGGTCTCTCCTTGCAGCCCCAGCATTTT. V usage is TRBV7-8 and J usage is TRBJ1-5; D unclear. Per germline, CDR1 SGHVS and CDR2 FQNEAQ. This CDR3 has 15 amino acids. Trimming removed 3 bases at V and 7 bases at J, with 16 bases between.

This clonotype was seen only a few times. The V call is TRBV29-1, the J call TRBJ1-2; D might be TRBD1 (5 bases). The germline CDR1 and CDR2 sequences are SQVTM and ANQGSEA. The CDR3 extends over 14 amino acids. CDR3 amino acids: CSASLAGRNYGYTF. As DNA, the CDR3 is TGCAGTGCTAGTTTAGCAGGGCGGAACTATGGCTACACCTTC.

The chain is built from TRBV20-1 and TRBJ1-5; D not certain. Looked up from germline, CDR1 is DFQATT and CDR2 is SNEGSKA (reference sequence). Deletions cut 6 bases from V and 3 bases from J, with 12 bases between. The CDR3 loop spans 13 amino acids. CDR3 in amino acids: CSAIYQPNQPQHF. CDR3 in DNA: TGCAGTGCCATCTACCAGCCCAATCAGCCCCAGCATTTT.

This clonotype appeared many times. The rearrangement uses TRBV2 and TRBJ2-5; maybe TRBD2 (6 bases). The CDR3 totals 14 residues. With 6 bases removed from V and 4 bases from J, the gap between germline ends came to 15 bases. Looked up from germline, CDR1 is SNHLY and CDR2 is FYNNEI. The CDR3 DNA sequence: TGTGCCAGCAGACTTCGCCGGGACTCAGAGACCCAGTACTTC. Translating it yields CASRLRRDSETQYF.

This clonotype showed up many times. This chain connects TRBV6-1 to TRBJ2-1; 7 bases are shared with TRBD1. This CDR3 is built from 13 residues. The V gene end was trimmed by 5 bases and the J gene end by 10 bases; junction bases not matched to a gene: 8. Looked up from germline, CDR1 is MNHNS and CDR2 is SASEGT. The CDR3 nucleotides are TGTGCCAGCAGTAAGGGACAGTTCGGGGAGCAGTTCTTC. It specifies CASSKGQFGEQFF.

The CDR3 bases are TGTGCCATCAGTGCCGGCGGTACAGATACGCAGTACGTC. Its translation is CAISAGGTDTQYV. The chain joins TRBV10-3 to TRBJ2-7, with D unclear. The CDR3 has 13 amino acids. The germline CDR1 and CDR2 sequences are ENHRY and SYGVKD. The V and J ends lost 4 bases and 9 bases respectively, with 16 bases between them.

CDR3 nucleotide sequence: TGTGCCAGTAGTATGACGTCGAACACTGAAGCTTTCTTT. This codes for CASSMTSNTEAFF. The gene calls are TRBV19 and TRBJ1-1, with D unclear. This CDR3 contains 13 residues. Germline V lookup: CDR1 LNHDA, CDR2 SQIVND (reference sequence). Trimming cost V 3 bases and J 1 base, with 6 bases left between them.

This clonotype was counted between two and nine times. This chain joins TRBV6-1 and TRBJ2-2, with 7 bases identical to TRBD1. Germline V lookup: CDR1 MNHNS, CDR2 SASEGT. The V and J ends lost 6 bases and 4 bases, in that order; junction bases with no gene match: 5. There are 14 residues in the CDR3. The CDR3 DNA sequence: TGTGCCAGCAGCCCACAGGGGAGCACCGGGGAGCTGTTTTTT. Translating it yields CASSPQGSTGELFF.

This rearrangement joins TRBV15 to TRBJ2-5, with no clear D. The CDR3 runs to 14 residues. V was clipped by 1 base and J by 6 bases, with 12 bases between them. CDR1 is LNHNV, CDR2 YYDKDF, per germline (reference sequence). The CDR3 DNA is TGTGCCACCAGCAGAGGGGCCGCTTTACAGACCCAGTACTTC. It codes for CATSRGAALQTQYF.

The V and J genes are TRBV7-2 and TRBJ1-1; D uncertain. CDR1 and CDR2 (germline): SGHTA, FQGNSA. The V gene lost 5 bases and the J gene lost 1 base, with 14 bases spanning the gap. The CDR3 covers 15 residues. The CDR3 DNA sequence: TGTGCCAGCAGCCAGAGGTGGGGTACGAACACTGAAGCTTTCTTT. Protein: CASSQRWGTNTEAFF.